These 13 T cell receptor beta chains share one sample of origin, sequenced in a study of preoperative IRX-2 immunotherapy in early breast cancer. The protocol was immunoSEQ multiplex PCR, while the TCRdb copy is restricted to in-frame clones and leaves out a portion. The sample lists around 38,000 clones; roughly 80% were seen once. Treatment given: preoperative locoregional IRX-2 cytokine immunotherapy. The sequencing used tumor tissue, collected after IRX-2 immunotherapy. The receptors come from a human donor with breast cancer.

The chain is built from TRBV5-1 and TRBJ1-5; D may be TRBD1 (6 bases). CDR1 SGHRS and CDR2 YFSETQ come from the germline V gene. The CDR3 covers 15 residues. V was shortened by 1 base and J by 2 bases, with 10 bases between the two germline ends. CDR3 residues: CASSLIPGGNQPQHF. Written as DNA, the CDR3 is TGCGCCAGCAGCTTGATCCCAGGGGGCAATCAGCCCCAGCATTTT.

This clone was observed a single time. The V call is TRBV30, the J call TRBJ2-7, with TRBD2 matching 11 bases. Germline V CDR1 and CDR2: GTSNPN, SVGIG (reference sequence). Trimming took 5 bases from V and 5 from J; bases not matched to a gene: 5. CDR3 length equals 13 residues. The CDR3 DNA sequence: TGTGCCTGGGTGACTAGCGGGGCCGACGAGCAGTACTTC. It yields the protein CAWVTSGADEQYF.

The chain joins TRBV11-3 to TRBJ2-2; 9 bases align to TRBD2. The CDR3 is 17 residues long. Germline V gene lookup returns CDR1 SGHNT and CDR2 YENEEA. V shed 3 bases and J 2 bases; nucleotides not matched to a gene: 7. The CDR3 here is CASSFAGGPVNTGELFF. The DNA for the CDR3 is TGTGCCAGCAGCTTTGCGGGAGGGCCGGTAAACACCGGGGAGCTGTTTTTT.

The table lists this clone with a few counts. This rearrangement joins TRBV6-8 to TRBJ1-2, with D uncertain. CDR3 size: 16 residues. Germline lookup yields CDR1 MNHGY and CDR2 SAAAGT. Between the trimmed V and J ends, which lost 1 base and 4 bases, there was a span of 16 bases. The CDR3, as DNA: TGTGCCAGCAGTTACTTCCACCTGTTCAGAGCCTATGGCTACACCTTC. The encoded protein is CASSYFHLFRAYGYTF.

This clone was observed a handful of times. The rearrangement uses TRBV6-8 and TRBJ2-5; tentatively, D is TRBD1 or TRBD2 (6 bases each). This CDR3 is built from 15 residues. Germline V gives CDR1 MNHGY, CDR2 SAAAGT. V was cut by 3 bases and J by 5 bases, with 16 bases left in between. The CDR3 loop reads CASSYGGGRRETQYF. The CDR3 region has the DNA TGTGCCAGCAGTTATGGAGGGGGAAGACGGGAGACCCAGTACTTC.

The V and J genes are TRBV5-1 and TRBJ2-6; D possibly corresponds to TRBD2 (6 bases). The germline V gene has CDR1 SGHRS and CDR2 YFSETQ. Trimming stripped 4 bases from V and 3 bases from J, with 11 bases between. This CDR3 spans 15 amino acids. The CDR3 coding sequence is TGCGCCAGCAGCCCCGGGGGTGATGGGGCCAACGTCCTGACTTTC. It is translated as CASSPGGDGANVLTF.

The chain uses TRBV29-1 and TRBJ1-5, with 7 bases fitting TRBD1. Losses at the gene ends were 4 bases for V and 2 bases for J; bases not matched to a gene: 2. The germline CDR1 and CDR2 sequences are SQVTM and ANQGSEA. The CDR3 is 13 residues long. The CDR3 region has the DNA TGCAGCGTTGCAGGACAGGGCAATCAGCCCCAGCATTTT. It encodes CSVAGQGNQPQHF.

The rearrangement uses TRBV23-1 and TRBJ2-7; TRBD2 matches at 12 bases. TRBV23-1 is known as an ORF, though its function is uncertain. The J segment lost 2 bases and the V segment lost 6 bases, leaving 8 bases of the junction unmatched. The CDR3 loop spans 16 amino acids. The DNA for the CDR3 is TGCGCCAGCAGCCTCGAACTAGCGGGAGGAACCTACGAGCAGTACTTC. As protein: CASSLELAGGTYEQYF.

This clone was observed a handful of times. The chain employs TRBV6-8 and TRBJ2-5; D is perhaps TRBD1 (5 bases). The CDR3 consists of 14 residues. Germline V CDR1 and CDR2: MNHGY, SAAAGT. Trimming pared 6 bases from V and 4 bases from J, leaving 15 bases between. As DNA, the CDR3 is TGTGCCAGCAGATCAGGGTGGGTACGAGAGACCCAGTACTTC. It translates to CASRSGWVRETQYF.

The chain employs TRBV5-1 and TRBJ1-6, with 7 bases lining up with TRBD1. The CDR3 runs to 16 residues. Trimming took 4 bases from V and 5 from J; bases not matched to a gene: 9. Germline V lookup: CDR1 SGHRS, CDR2 YFSETQ. The DNA of the CDR3 is TGCGCCAGCAGCCTAATGCCGGGACAGAATAATTCACCCCTCCACTTT. This encodes CASSLMPGQNNSPLHF.

This clone was counted a few times. This chain joins TRBV10-2 and TRBJ1-4; D gene ambiguous. The CDR3 runs 16 residues. Deletions cut 5 bases from V and 0 bases from J, with 13 bases between. The germline V gene encodes CDR1 WSHSY and CDR2 SAAADI. The CDR3 region has the DNA TGCGCCAGCAGTCTGGCAGCCGGGACAACTAATGAAAAACTGTTTTTT. Protein sequence: CASSLAAGTTNEKLFF.

This clone occurred once. The CDR3 nucleotides are TGTGCCAGCACCGGAGGGGGGACAGGGCAGTATTTT. It yields the protein CASTGGGTGQYF. V usage is TRBV6-8 and J usage is TRBJ2-3; 8 positions match TRBD1. The CDR3 loop spans 12 amino acids. Germline loops: CDR1 MNHGY, CDR2 SAAAGT. The ends lost 7 bases at V and 11 bases at J; junction bases unmatched: 8.

V gene TRBV5-1 combines with J gene TRBJ2-1; TRBD1 matches at 7 bases. CDR3 size: 14 residues. V shed 4 bases and J 5 bases; nucleotides not matched to a gene: 6. Germline-derived CDR1 and CDR2 are SGHRS and YFSETQ. CDR3: CASSSIGTDNEQFF. Here the CDR3 DNA reads TGCGCCAGCAGCAGCATCGGGACAGACAATGAGCAGTTCTTC. The full variable domain, rest sourced from reference TRBV5-1 and TRBJ2-1, is KAGVTQTPRYLIKTRGQQVTLSCSPISGHRSVSWYQQTPGQGLQFLFEYFSETQRNKGNFPGRFSGRQFSNSRSEMNVSTLELGDSALYLCASSSIGTDNEQFFGPGTRLTVL.